This T cell receptor (beta chain) derives from a study of T cell changes during pregnancy in multiple sclerosis. V lost 4 bases and J 5 bases, leaving 16 bases between the germline ends. CDR3 length equals 15 residues. Germline V gives CDR1 SGHNT, CDR2 YYREEE (reference sequence). The data were produced by immunoSEQ multiplex PCR, yet TCRdb's version contains in-frame clones alone and is incomplete. There are tens of thousands of clones in the sample; 90% to 95% occur only once, and around 4% lies in the top ten. This clone was seen just once. V and J are TRBV5-4 and TRBJ2-1, with a possible D match to TRBD2 (6 bases). This specimen consisted of CD8+ T cells from peripheral blood mononuclear cells, obtained in the first trimester of pregnancy. The TCR originated in a female donor with multiple sclerosis, enrolled in a pregnancy study. CDR3 nucleotide sequence: TGTGCCAGCAGCCCACACCCGGGACTCGACAATGAGCAGTTCTTC. Protein product: CASSPHPGLDNEQFF.